Listed here are 21 T cell receptor beta chains from one sample, sequenced in a study of beta chain features in type 1 diabetes. Since all of the isolated RNA was reverse transcribed, expressed TCRB transcripts were what got sequenced. The data were produced by immunoSEQ multiplex PCR, yet TCRdb's version contains in-frame clones alone and is incomplete. The table shows around 250,000 clones, with 25% to 30% occurring only once. The sequencing sample was made of central memory CD4+ T cells from blood. Receptors were obtained from a man aged 25 to 40 in good health.

This clone was observed a few times. The V call is TRBV18, the J call TRBJ2-1; 7 nucleotides match TRBD2. CDR1 is KGHSH, CDR2 LQKENI, per germline. V trimming: 2 bases; J trimming: 7 bases; junction bases outside the gene matches: 8. The CDR3 extends over 15 amino acids. The CDR3 nucleotides are TGTGCCAGCTCACCAGGGGCGGGAGATGGGAATGAGCAGTTCTTC. Protein: CASSPGAGDGNEQFF.

The chain couples TRBV5-6 to TRBJ1-3, with TRBD1 matching over 7 bases. The CDR3 contains 14 residues. CDR1 and CDR2 (germline): SGHDT, YYEEEE. The J segment lost 2 bases and the V segment lost 2 bases, leaving 1 base of the junction unmatched. The CDR3 DNA reads as TGTGCCAGCAGCTTAACAGGGGCTGGAAACACCATATATTTT. Encoded protein: CASSLTGAGNTIYF.

This chain joins TRBV29-1 and TRBJ2-2; TRBD1 aligns across 10 bases. With V trimmed by 1 base and J by 5 bases, 10 bases remained unmatched. This CDR3 has 17 residues. CDR1 is SQVTM and CDR2 is ANQGSEA in the germline V gene. The CDR3 protein is CSVEGMRDRGRTGELFF. The CDR3 nucleotides read TGCAGCGTTGAAGGCATGAGGGACAGGGGCCGGACCGGGGAGCTGTTTTTT.

CDR3 in amino acids: CAWSWGTGSEQYF. In DNA form, the CDR3 reads TGTGCCTGGAGTTGGGGGACAGGGAGCGAGCAGTACTTC. V usage is TRBV30 and J usage is TRBJ2-7; 9 nucleotides align to TRBD1. This CDR3 is 13 amino acids long. Germline V gene data show CDR1 as GTSNPN and CDR2 as SVGIG (reference sequence). After removal of 2 bases from V and 6 bases from J, the junction contained 5 bases not matched to a gene.

This clone has just a few counts. This rearrangement joins TRBV5-5 to TRBJ2-5, with D perhaps given as TRBD1 or TRBD2 (6 bases each). V was cut by 2 bases and J by 5 bases, with 10 bases left in between. The CDR3 spans 13 residues. In germline, CDR1 is SGHKS, CDR2 YYEKEE (reference sequence). CDR3 sequence (DNA): TGTGCCAGCAGCTTCGGGGGCCGGGAGACCCAGTACTTC. This translates into CASSFGGRETQYF.

This clone was seen at least ten times. The chain joins TRBV30 to TRBJ2-5, with D maybe TRBD2 (6 bases). V lost 3 bases and J lost 10, with 21 bases in between. The length of the CDR3 is 14 residues. Germline CDR1 GTSNPN, CDR2 SVGIG (reference sequence). In nucleotides, the CDR3 is TGTGCCTGGAGCACGGGTTTAGGTGCGGGAAACCAGTACTTC. Encoded protein: CAWSTGLGAGNQYF.

On this clone itself: One end of the junction is discordant with germline, which a read error may explain. The chain carries TRBV2 and TRBJ2-7, with D perhaps matching TRBD1 or TRBD2 (5 bases each). The germline CDR1 and CDR2 sequences are SNHLY and FYNNEI. The CDR3 covers 12 residues. The CDR3 spells CASREILGPTHF. CDR3 coding DNA: TGTGCCAGCAGGGAAATTTTGGGACCAACGCACTTC. Full variable domain (missing parts from reference TRBV2 and TRBJ2-7): EPEVTQTPSHQVTQMGQEVILRCVPISNHLYFYWYRQILGQKVEFLVSFYNNEISEKSEIFDDQFSVERPDGSNFTLKIRSTKLEDSAMYFCASREILGPTHFGPGTRLTVT.

Only a few counts were recorded for this clone. This chain links TRBV27 with TRBJ2-3; D may be TRBD2 (7 bases). Per the germline V gene, CDR1 is MNHEY and CDR2 is SMNVEV (reference sequence). V lost 6 bases and J 5 bases, leaving 18 bases between the germline ends. This CDR3 spans 15 amino acids. The DNA for the CDR3 is TGTGCCAGCAGGGGGCTAGCGGTGGGACAAGATACGCAGTATTTT. Translating it yields CASRGLAVGQDTQYF.

V usage is TRBV9 and J usage is TRBJ2-2, with unresolved D. The V end was cut by 3 bases, the J end by 4 bases, with 13 bases between. This CDR3 contains 15 residues. Germline assignment: CDR1 SGDLS and CDR2 YYNGEE. This CDR3 is CASSAIITSTGELFF. The CDR3 DNA sequence: TGTGCCAGCAGCGCCATTATCACCAGCACCGGGGAGCTGTTTTTT.

The chain employs TRBV18 and TRBJ2-1; TRBD2 matches at 10 bases. The CDR3 extends over 15 amino acids. CDR1 is KGHSH and CDR2 is LQKENI in the germline V gene. V shed 0 bases, J shed 8 bases, and the junction held 4 bases outside the gene matches. CDR3 sequence: CASSPPGLAIHEQFF. The CDR3, as DNA: TGTGCCAGCTCACCACCGGGACTAGCGATCCATGAGCAGTTCTTC.

Remarks on this clone: A far larger clone is one base from this, pointing to a likely read error. Here the CDR3 reads CSVALRAGVTETQYF. CDR3 coding DNA: TGCAGCGTTGCCCTTAGGGCTGGGGTGACAGAGACGCAGTATTTT. J is TRBJ2-3 and V is TRBV29-1; D perhaps matches TRBD1 (5 bases). CDR3 length: 15 amino acids. The germline CDR1 and CDR2 sequences are SQVTM and ANQGSEA.

The rearrangement uses TRBV5-4 and TRBJ2-1; 12 nucleotides line up with TRBD2. CDR1 is SGHNT and CDR2 is YYREEE in the germline V gene (reference sequence). Germline trimming cut 4 bases from V and 4 bases from J; bases unmatched to any gene: 3. The CDR3 is 15 amino acids. The CDR3 nucleotides read TGTGCCAGCAGCACCGGGACTAGCGGGTACAATGAGCAGTTCTTC. As protein: CASSTGTSGYNEQFF.

The chain links TRBV7-8 to TRBJ2-1, with D perhaps being TRBD1 or TRBD2 (5 bases each). There are 16 residues in the CDR3. Trimming removed 1 base at V and 3 bases at J, with 13 bases between. Germline V gene data show CDR1 as SGHVS and CDR2 as FQNEAQ. For the CDR3, the DNA is TGTGCCAGCAGCTTAGGAGGGACCTCGGGCTACAATGAGCAGTTCTTC. Encoded protein: CASSLGGTSGYNEQFF.

There are many counts of this clone. The chain employs TRBV4-1 and TRBJ2-5; tentative D call: TRBD1 (5 bases). Germline CDR1 is MGHRA and CDR2 is YSYEKL. The ends were cut back, 0 bases at V and 9 bases at J, with 11 bases in the middle. CDR3 size: 13 residues. DNA of the CDR3: TGCGCCAGCAGCCAAGATTCAGCAGGGTCCCAGTACTTC. Its protein product is CASSQDSAGSQYF.

The rearrangement uses TRBV7-2 and TRBJ2-3; TRBD1 matches 9 bases. The length of the CDR3 is 17 residues. Germline CDR1 is SGHTA and CDR2 is FQGNSA. The J segment lost 0 bases and the V segment lost 3 bases, leaving 7 bases of the junction unmatched. The CDR3 region is CASSFTGGLRSTDTQYF. DNA for the CDR3: TGTGCCAGCAGCTTCACAGGGGGCCTCCGTAGCACAGATACGCAGTATTTT.

The chain combines TRBV9 with TRBJ1-2; 9 bases are a match to TRBD1. The CDR3 totals 15 residues. Trimming at V came to 3 bases and at J to 6 bases, leaving 9 bases not matched to a gene. CDR1 is SGDLS and CDR2 is YYNGEE in the germline V gene. The CDR3 bases are TGTGCCAGCAGCGCGGAGTCCGGGACAGGGAATGGCTACACCTTC. This codes for CASSAESGTGNGYTF.

This clone has more than one count but fewer than ten. The genes are TRBV27 and TRBJ1-6; D uncertain. This CDR3 comprises 13 residues. Trimming shortened V by 4 bases and J by 6 bases, and 7 bases separated the two germline ends. CDR1 is MNHEY and CDR2 is SMNVEV in the germline V gene (reference sequence). The CDR3 DNA reads TGTGCCAGCAGTTCCACTCCTAATTCACCCCTCCACTTT. This translates into CASSSTPNSPLHF.

In this sample, this clone turned up a few times. An end of the junction differs from the germline gene, which may be a read error. The CDR3: CASSDNEQFF. The CDR3 region has the DNA TGTGCCAGCTCCGACAATGAGCAGTTCTTC. The chain joins TRBV18 to TRBJ2-1; no definite D call. Germline CDR1 and CDR2: KGHSH and LQKENI. The length of the CDR3 is 10 residues.

The J gene is TRBJ2-7, the V gene TRBV2; TRBD1 might be the D (6 bases). Per the germline V gene, CDR1 is SNHLY and CDR2 is FYNNEI. The CDR3 runs 13 residues. V lost 8 bases and J lost 9, with 20 bases in between. The DNA for the CDR3 is TGTGCCAGCGAGCAACTTGGGACACTCGGGCAGTACTTC. This encodes CASEQLGTLGQYF. The variable domain in full, completed from reference TRBV2 and TRBJ2-7, reads EPEVTQTPSHQVTQMGQEVILRCVPISNHLYFYWYRQILGQKVEFLVSFYNNEISEKSEIFDDQFSVERPDGSNFTLKIRSTKLEDSAMYFCASEQLGTLGQYFGPGTRLTVT.

The chain recombines TRBV5-1 with TRBJ2-7, with TRBD1 identical over 10 bases. J was trimmed by 9 bases and V by 4 bases; bases with no gene match: 10. The CDR3 is 14 amino acids. Germline V gene sequence: CDR1 SGHRS, CDR2 YFSETQ. The CDR3 protein is CASSMGQGQSRQYF. The CDR3 nucleotides are TGCGCCAGCAGCATGGGACAGGGGCAGTCGAGGCAGTACTTC.

This clone was observed a single time. The chain uses TRBV5-1 and TRBJ1-1; D is uncertain. Germline V gives CDR1 SGHRS, CDR2 YFSETQ. This CDR3 is 13 amino acids long. Trimming pared 0 bases from V and 2 bases from J, leaving 5 bases between. Here the CDR3 DNA reads TGCGCCAGCAGCTTGGGGAGCAACACTGAAGCTTTCTTT. As protein: CASSLGSNTEAFF. The full variable domain, in which reference TRBV5-1 and TRBJ1-1 provide the parts outside the CDR3, is KAGVTQTPRYLIKTRGQQVTLSCSPISGHRSVSWYQQTPGQGLQFLFEYFSETQRNKGNFPGRFSGRQFSNSRSEMNVSTLELGDSALYLCASSLGSNTEAFFGQGTRLTVV.